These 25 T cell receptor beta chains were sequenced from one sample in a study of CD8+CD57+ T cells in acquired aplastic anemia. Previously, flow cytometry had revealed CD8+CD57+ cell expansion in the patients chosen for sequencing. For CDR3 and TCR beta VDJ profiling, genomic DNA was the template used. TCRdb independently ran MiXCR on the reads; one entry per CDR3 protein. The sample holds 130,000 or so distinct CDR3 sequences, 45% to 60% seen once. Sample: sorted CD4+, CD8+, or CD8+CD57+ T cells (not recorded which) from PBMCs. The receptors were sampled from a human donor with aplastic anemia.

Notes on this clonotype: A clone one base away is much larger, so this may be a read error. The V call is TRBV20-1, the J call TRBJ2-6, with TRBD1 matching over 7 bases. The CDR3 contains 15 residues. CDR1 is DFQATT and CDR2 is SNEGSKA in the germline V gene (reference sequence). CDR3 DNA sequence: TGCGGTGCTAGGGGGCCGGGGACTGGGGCCAACGTCCTGACTTTC. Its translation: CGARGPGTGANVLTF.

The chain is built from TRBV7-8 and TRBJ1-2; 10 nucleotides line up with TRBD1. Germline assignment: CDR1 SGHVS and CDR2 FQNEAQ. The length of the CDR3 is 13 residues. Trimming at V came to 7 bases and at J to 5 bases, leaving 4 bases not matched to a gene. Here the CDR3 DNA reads TGTGCCAGCACACCGGGACAGGGGTATGGCTACACCTTC. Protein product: CASTPGQGYGYTF.

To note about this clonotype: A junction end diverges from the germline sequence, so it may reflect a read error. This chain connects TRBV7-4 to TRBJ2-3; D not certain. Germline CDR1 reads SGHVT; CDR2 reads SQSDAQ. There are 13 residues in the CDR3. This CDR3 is CASSPLATDKQYF. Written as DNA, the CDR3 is TGTGCCAGCAGCCCCTTAGCCACAGATAAGCAGTATTTT.

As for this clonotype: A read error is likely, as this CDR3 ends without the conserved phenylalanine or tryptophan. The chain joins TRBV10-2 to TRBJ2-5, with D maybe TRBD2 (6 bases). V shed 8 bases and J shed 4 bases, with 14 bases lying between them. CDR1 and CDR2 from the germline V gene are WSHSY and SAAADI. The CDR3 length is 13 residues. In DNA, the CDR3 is TGCGCCAGCGGTAGAGGGACTTCAGAGACCCAGTACCTC. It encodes CASGRGTSETQYL.

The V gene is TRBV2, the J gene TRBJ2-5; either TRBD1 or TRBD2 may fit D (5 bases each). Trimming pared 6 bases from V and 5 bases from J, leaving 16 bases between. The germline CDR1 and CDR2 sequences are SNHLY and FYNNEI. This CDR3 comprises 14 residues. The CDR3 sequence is CASSGPGRDETQYF. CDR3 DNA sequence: TGTGCCAGCAGCGGGCCGGGACGGGATGAGACCCAGTACTTC.

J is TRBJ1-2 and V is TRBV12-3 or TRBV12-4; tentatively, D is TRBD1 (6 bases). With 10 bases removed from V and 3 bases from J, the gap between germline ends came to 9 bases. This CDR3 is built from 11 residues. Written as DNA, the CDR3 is TGTGCCACCTGGACAGACTATGGCTACACCTTC. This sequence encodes CATWTDYGYTF.

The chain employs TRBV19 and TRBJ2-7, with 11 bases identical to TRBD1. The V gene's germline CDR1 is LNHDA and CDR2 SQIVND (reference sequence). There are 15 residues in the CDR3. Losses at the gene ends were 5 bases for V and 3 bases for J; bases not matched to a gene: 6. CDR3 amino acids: CASSPWTGGHYEQYF. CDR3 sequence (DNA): TGTGCCAGTAGTCCGTGGACAGGGGGCCACTACGAGCAGTACTTC. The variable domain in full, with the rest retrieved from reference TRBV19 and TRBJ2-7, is DGGITQSPKYLFRKEGQNVTLSCEQNLNHDAMYWYRQDPGQGLRLIYYSQIVNDFQKGDIAEGYSVSREKKESFPLTVTSAQKNPTAFYLCASSPWTGGHYEQYFGPGTRLTVT.

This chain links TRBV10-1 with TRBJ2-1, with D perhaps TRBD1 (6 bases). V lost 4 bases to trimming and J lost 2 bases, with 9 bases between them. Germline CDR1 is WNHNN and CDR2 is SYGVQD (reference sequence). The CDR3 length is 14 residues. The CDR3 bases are TGCGCCAGCAGTGGACAGGAGCCCTACAATGAGCAGTTCTTC. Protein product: CASSGQEPYNEQFF.

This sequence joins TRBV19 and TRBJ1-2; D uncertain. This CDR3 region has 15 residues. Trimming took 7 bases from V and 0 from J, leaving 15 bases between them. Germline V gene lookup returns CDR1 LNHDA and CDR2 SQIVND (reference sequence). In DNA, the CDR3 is TGTGCCAGTATTGGACCGGTCGGAGCTAACTATGGCTACACCTTC. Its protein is CASIGPVGANYGYTF.

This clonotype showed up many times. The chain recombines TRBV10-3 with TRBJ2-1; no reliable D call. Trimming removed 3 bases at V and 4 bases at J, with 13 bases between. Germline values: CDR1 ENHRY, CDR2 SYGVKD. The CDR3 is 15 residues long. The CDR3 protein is CAISERQITYNEQFF. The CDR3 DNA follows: TGTGCCATCAGTGAACGGCAGATAACTTACAATGAGCAGTTCTTC.

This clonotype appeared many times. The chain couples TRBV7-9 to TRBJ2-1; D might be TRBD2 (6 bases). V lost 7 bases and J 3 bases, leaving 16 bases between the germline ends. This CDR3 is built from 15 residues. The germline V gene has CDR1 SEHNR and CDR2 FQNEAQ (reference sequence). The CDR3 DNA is TGTGCCAGCACCCCTTTGGCGGGGTACTACAATGAGCAGTTCTTC. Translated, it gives CASTPLAGYYNEQFF.

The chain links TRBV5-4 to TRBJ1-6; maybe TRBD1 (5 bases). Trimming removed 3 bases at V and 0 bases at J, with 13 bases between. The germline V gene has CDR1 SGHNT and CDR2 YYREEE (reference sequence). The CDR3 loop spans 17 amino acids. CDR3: CASSSSRDGSYNSPLHF. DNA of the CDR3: TGTGCCAGCAGCTCCTCTCGGGACGGCTCCTATAATTCACCCCTCCACTTT.

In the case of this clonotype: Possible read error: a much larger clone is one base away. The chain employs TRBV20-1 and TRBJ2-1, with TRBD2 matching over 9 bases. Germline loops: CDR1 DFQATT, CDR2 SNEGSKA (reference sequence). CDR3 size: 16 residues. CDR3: CSARDLLAGTYNGQFF. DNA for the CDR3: TGCAGTGCTAGAGATTTGCTAGCGGGGACCTACAATGGGCAGTTCTTC.

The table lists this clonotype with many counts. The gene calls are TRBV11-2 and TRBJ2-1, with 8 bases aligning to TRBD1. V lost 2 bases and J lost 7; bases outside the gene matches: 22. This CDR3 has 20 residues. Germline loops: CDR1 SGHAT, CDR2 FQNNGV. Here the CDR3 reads CASSLMGLFRETGETNEQFF. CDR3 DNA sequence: TGTGCCAGCAGCTTAATGGGTTTGTTCCGGGAGACAGGGGAGACAAATGAGCAGTTCTTC.

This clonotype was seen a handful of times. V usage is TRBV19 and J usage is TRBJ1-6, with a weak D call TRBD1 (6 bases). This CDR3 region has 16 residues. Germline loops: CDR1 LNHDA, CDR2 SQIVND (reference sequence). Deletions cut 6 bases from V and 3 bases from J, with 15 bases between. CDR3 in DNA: TGTGCCAGTAGAATCACAGGGAACGGCTATAATTCACCCCTCCACTTT. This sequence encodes CASRITGNGYNSPLHF.

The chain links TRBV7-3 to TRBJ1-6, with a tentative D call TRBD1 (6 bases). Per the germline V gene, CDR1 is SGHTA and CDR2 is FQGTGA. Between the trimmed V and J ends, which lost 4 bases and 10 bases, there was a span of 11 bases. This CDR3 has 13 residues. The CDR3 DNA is TGTGCCAGCAGCTATACAGGGTTGTCACCCCTCCACTTT. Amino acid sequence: CASSYTGLSPLHF.

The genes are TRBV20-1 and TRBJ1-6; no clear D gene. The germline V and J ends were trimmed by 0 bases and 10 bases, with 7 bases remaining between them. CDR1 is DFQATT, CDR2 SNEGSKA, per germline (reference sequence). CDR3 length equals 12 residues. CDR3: CSARDGYSPLHF. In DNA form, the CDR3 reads TGCAGTGCTAGAGACGGCTACTCACCCCTCCACTTT.

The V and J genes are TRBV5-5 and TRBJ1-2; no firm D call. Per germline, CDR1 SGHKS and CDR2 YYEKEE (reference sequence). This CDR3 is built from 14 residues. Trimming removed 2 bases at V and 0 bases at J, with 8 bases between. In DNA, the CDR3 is TGTGCCAGCAGCTTTGATCCCTCTAACTATGGCTACACCTTC. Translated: CASSFDPSNYGYTF.

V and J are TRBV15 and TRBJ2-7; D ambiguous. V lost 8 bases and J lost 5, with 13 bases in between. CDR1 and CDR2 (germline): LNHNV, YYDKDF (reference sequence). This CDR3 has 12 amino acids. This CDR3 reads CATGSTGDEQYF. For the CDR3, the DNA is TGTGCCACCGGTAGTACGGGCGACGAGCAGTACTTC.

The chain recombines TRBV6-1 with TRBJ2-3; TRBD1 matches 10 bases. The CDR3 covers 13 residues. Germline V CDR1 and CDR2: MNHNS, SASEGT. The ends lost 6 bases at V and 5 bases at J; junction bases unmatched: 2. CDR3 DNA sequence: TGTGCCAGCAGGGACAGGGGGGGAGATACGCAGTATTTT. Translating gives CASRDRGGDTQYF.

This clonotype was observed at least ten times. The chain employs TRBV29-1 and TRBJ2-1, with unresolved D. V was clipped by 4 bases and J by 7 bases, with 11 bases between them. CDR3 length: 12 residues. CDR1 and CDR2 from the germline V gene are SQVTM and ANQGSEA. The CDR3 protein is CSVVGVANEQFF. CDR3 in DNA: TGCAGCGTTGTGGGCGTTGCGAATGAGCAGTTCTTC.

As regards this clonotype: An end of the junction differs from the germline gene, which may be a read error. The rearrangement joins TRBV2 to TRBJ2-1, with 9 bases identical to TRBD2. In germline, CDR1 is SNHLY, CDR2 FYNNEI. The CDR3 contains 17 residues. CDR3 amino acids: CASRGTISGSSYNGQFF. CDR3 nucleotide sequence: TGTGCCAGCAGGGGGACTATTAGCGGGAGCTCCTACAATGGGCAGTTCTTC.

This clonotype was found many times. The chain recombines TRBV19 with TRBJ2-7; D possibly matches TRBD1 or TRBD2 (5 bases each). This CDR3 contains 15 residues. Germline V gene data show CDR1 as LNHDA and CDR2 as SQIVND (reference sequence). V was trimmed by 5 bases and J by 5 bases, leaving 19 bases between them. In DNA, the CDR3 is TGTGCCAGTAGTCCGAGGGACGGGTCAACGGACGAGCAGTACTTC. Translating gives CASSPRDGSTDEQYF. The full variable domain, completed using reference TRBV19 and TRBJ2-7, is DGGITQSPKYLFRKEGQNVTLSCEQNLNHDAMYWYRQDPGQGLRLIYYSQIVNDFQKGDIAEGYSVSREKKESFPLTVTSAQKNPTAFYLCASSPRDGSTDEQYFGPGTRLTVT.

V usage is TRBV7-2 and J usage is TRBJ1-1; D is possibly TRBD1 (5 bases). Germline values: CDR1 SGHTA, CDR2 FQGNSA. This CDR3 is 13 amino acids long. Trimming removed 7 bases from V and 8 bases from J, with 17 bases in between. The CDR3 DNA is TGTGCCAGCACATCAGGGAGGAGGACCGAAGCTTTCTTT. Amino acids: CASTSGRRTEAFF.

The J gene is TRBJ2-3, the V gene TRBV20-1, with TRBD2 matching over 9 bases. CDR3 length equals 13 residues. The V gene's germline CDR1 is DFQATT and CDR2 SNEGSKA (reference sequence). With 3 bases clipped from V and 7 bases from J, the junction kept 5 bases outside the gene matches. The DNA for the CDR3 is TGCAGTGCTAGTGCGGGGGGGGCGTATACGCAGTATTTT. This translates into CSASAGGAYTQYF.